This TCR beta chain was retrieved from a study of blood T cell repertoires in COVID-19. Study as a whole: PBMCs, B-cell-depleted T cells, or T cells were the source of the cDNA or gDNA that made up the material.

The V end was cut by 6 bases, the J end by 4 bases, with 15 bases between. Looked up from germline, CDR1 is MDHEN and CDR2 is SYDVKM. This CDR3 spans 15 amino acids. Source study methods: Nucleated cell number was recorded as an estimate derived from reference gene primer amplification. Clones were sequenced by immunoSEQ multiplex PCR, and TCRdb holds only the in-frame ones, with some missing. The DNA gave D and trimming, while V, J and clone size come from that table. The sample contains about 140,000 clones, about 80% of which appear only once. This clonotype was obtained from a woman between 50 and 59 years old who had recovered from COVID-19. V is TRBV28 and J is TRBJ1-4; tentatively, D is TRBD1 (5 bases). The sample comprised PBMCs or T cells enriched from blood (not recorded which). The CDR3: CASSPYRDFNEKLFF. As DNA, the CDR3 is TGTGCCAGCAGCCCTTACCGGGACTTTAATGAAAAACTGTTTTTT. Using reference TRBV28 and TRBJ1-4 for the parts outside the CDR3, the full variable domain is DVKVTQSSRYLVKRTGEKVFLECVQDMDHENMFWYRQDPGLGLRLIYFSYDVKMKEKGDIPEGYSVSREKKERFSLILESASTNQTSMYLCASSPYRDFNEKLFFGSGTQLSVL.